This entry concerns a single T cell receptor beta chain. Libraries were prepared by immunoSEQ multiplex PCR; TCRdb keeps only in-frame clonotypes and omits some of them. The repertoire includes about 680,000 clones, about 80% of them detected once, and 1.5% to 2% sits in the top ten. The data originate from a study of shared clonotypes between healthy human individuals. CDR1 is MDHEN and CDR2 is SYDVKM in the germline V gene. The CDR3 is 14 residues long. V lost 3 bases to trimming and J lost 1 base, with 9 bases between them. The sequence was obtained from a woman aged 30 to 39 in good health. This chain connects TRBV28 to TRBJ1-1; D is uncertain. Sequenced sample: memory CD4+ T cells sorted from blood. Documented subset: CD45RA-negative fraction. As DNA, the CDR3 is TGTGCCAGCAGTTTTAGGGTGCGGAACACTGAAGCTTTCTTT. Its translation is CASSFRVRNTEAFF.